This record concerns one TCR beta chain sequence. The antigen it recognizes is unknown. No much larger clonotype is one base removed from it; base qualities were not supplied. Library generation was performed with the immunoSEQ multiplex PCR assay. For the multiplex PCR, a mixture combining 60 forward primers for TCR Vbeta segments and 13 reverse primers for TCR Jbeta segments was used. The CDR3 region of rearranged TCR beta genes was amplified from genomic DNA by a multiplex PCR assay. The amplified TCR beta libraries were sequenced on the Illumina HiSeq System as 87-base-pair reads. The authors processed their data as follows. A later analysis counted approximately 74 million unique TCR beta chains across the 666 repertoires, and roughly 11 million of these chains were shared by at least two donors. A nearest-neighbor algorithm error-corrected the raw reads and collapsed the reads into unique sequences, merging closely related sequences to remove PCR and sequencing errors. Alignment of CDR3 sequences to IMGT reference sequences was used to assign V, D and J gene segments. For a sequence to be retained, at least a six-nucleotide match to both a V gene segment and a J gene segment was required. A rearrangement was called productive if the CDR3 had no stop codons and remained in frame with V and J, and every other rearrangement was called non-productive. CDR3 was defined by IMGT convention, running from the second conserved V-encoded cysteine to the conserved J-encoded phenylalanine. The earlier analysis of approximately 500 of the donors excluded sequences that lacked an unambiguous match to a single V gene segment. In an earlier analysis of approximately 590 of the donors, V segments were called functional above 56.7% productive rearrangements and were called segregating when the between-donor standard deviation exceeded 5%. A statistical classification framework was developed to diagnose cytomegalovirus status using the catalog of TCR beta chain sequences. In a later analysis, TCR nucleotide sequences were compared against IMGT/GENE-DB human TR gene sequences so that V and J genes could be assigned. In a later analysis, CDR3 sequences and most-parsimonious VDJ recombination scenarios were assigned using the TCRdist pipeline. In a later analysis, each TCR beta chain was defined by its CDR3 amino acid sequence together with its V-gene family, and reads without a unique V-gene family were excluded. A later analysis removed several hundred highly shared, low-generation-probability nucleotide sequences to deal with suspected cross-contamination and a sequencing artifact. For each public chain, a later analysis derived a clonal expansion index from normalized ranks of inferred template counts within each repertoire. In a later analysis, generation probabilities were computed with a VDJ recombination model fitted to out-of-frame rearrangements, and the resulting probabilities were checked against IGoR. In a later analysis, TCR-TCR, TCR-HLA and TCR-CMV co-occurrence was scored with hypergeometric tests, and a repertoire-size bias correction was applied to TCR pairs. To estimate false discovery rates, a later analysis permuted the HLA or CMV assignments 20 times. In a later analysis, co-occurring TCRs were grouped using DBSCAN, with TCRdist sequence similarity added in when clustering inside HLA-allele-positive subsets. For co-occurrence clustering, repertoires with fewer than 30,000 or more than 120,000 public chains were excluded, along with roughly 5 repertoires with anomalous nucleotide sharing. TCRdb obtained this table from immuneACCESS and retained in-frame rearrangements with V and J assigned. These tables miss some clones; where compared with another copy, unresolved V genes account for less than half of the shortfall, and the remainder is unexplained. That table furnishes V, J and clone size, whereas the DNA furnished D and trimming. Counted in this sample were 100,000 or so clones; around 85% of them appeared once. 4.5% to 5.5% of the sample comes from the top ten.

This entry comes from a study of cytomegalovirus exposure and HLA in healthy donors (dated by TCRdb to 2016 to 2017). At the level of the whole study: In an earlier analysis of several hundred of the donors, 276 Gb of sequence data and 100 million or so unique TCR beta sequences from about 190 million T cells were reported. Typing coverage differed by locus: A, B, C, DRB1 and DQB1 were typed in about 620-640 donors, DQA1 in about 510, DPA1 in 600 to 610, and DPB1 in approximately 450. The study aimed to test whether cataloging public T cell receptors could reveal signatures of past pathogen exposure. HLA typing covered class I and class II loci at four-digit resolution. Approximately 300 gigabases of sequencing data and approximately 84 million unique TCR sequences were included in an early release covering 550 to 650 HLA-typed donors. The study combined high-throughput TCR immunosequencing, statistical association of individual TCRs with disease status, and machine learning to predict cytomegalovirus infection status. Roughly 5 DR-DQ haplotypes were handled as single units for association and clustering, since linkage in the cohort was strong. Rather than using new phenotypic data, the later analysis identified candidate immune exposures from TCR beta sequences and from how often those sequences occurred across donors. Donor age, sex, ethnicity and CMV serostatus were compiled together with the repertoire data. In a later analysis, previously published TCR beta repertoires from 666 donors were re-analyzed and high-resolution HLA genotyping was added so that TCR occurrence patterns could be studied. Of the 350 to 400 genotyped donors, roughly 80% fell in the genetic ancestry cluster associated with self-reported Caucasian donors. All discovery cohort repertoires had been generated on a single sequencing platform. To decide whether each TCR beta V gene segment behaved as functional or pseudogenic, an earlier analysis of 587 of the donors relied on high-throughput TCR beta sequencing. Across some 400 genotyped donors of the cohort, an average of approximately 220,000 unique TCR beta nucleotide sequences per donor were sequenced, and approximately 19% of those sequences were non-productive. In a later genetic analysis, genome-wide SNP genotypes for about three fifths of the roughly 670 donors were used, and that subset was treated as a discovery cohort. Using immunosequencing, the study profiled T cell repertoires from 500 to 800 subjects and related those repertoires to cytomegalovirus serostatus. In addition to the first cohort of around 670 subjects, a separate validation cohort of about 120 different subjects was used.

General conclusions and limits of the study: Sequencing depth was assumed to be roughly uniform across donors in the presence/absence analyses, though that assumption may not hold. According to a later analysis, TCR association rates differed among HLA loci, with DRB1 alleles showing the most associated TCRs and HLA-C alleles showing the fewest. Correlated functional status among segregating V segments might be attributable to linkage disequilibrium, but an unknown experimental factor could not be ruled out. Across donors, most TCR sequences were observed very rarely, whereas some public TCRs were present in many individuals. According to a later genetic analysis, donors in an Asian-associated ancestry cluster had fewer N-insertions in productive TCRs than the approximately 670-donor mean. The sequencing pipeline was judged likely to have produced a cluster of highly shared sequence variants as a technical artifact. In the study, around 150 TCR beta chains were listed as associated with cytomegalovirus. According to a later analysis, most CMV-associated TCR beta chains appeared to be HLA-restricted, and the HLA associations seemed to be driven largely by CMV exposure. It was suggested by the authors that the approach could potentially be generalized to other disease states and immunological phenotypes. Three of the identified cytomegalovirus-associated TCR beta chains were confirmed in vitro to be specific for cytomegalovirus antigens. The earlier analysis of approximately 560 of the donors excluded around 17 rarely observed V segments, including chromosome 9 orphons, because counts were too low. According to a later analysis, parvovirus B19, influenza, CMV and Epstein-Barr virus appeared linked to several top co-occurrence clusters. The cohort was sequenced for TCR beta chains only, and without alpha or paired-chain data the features that could be detected were limited. A later genetic analysis associated a missense DCLRE1C variant with V-gene and J-gene trimming of TCR beta chains, and an independent cohort replicated the association. Broadly in line with IMGT annotations, most TCR beta V segments showed up in productive rearrangements about 87% or about 30% of the time in an earlier analysis of around 600 of the donors. The classifier was reported to diagnose cytomegalovirus status with high specificity and sensitivity in both the original and validation cohorts. A further reported finding was that TCR beta sequences accurately predicted the HLA-A and HLA-B alleles for most subjects in the first cohort. HLA typing was unavailable for some donors at each locus, so association tests used only the typed subset. In a later analysis, HLA-associated TCR beta chains showed more clonal expansion and lower generation probabilities than non-associated chains that were equally common. A later analysis associated 16,951 TCR beta sequences with specific HLA alleles at a false discovery rate of 0.05. For the cohort, immune exposure information was limited to CMV serostatus. When HLA alleles, especially DR and DQ, strongly co-occurred, attributing TCR associations to individual alleles was difficult.

In total, 666 healthy bone marrow donors made up the cohort. At the time of sampling, every cohort member was nominally healthy, though immune exposures that went unrecorded were likely present. The donor tested CMV seropositive and was one of the 289 seropositive cohort members. A peripheral blood sample was collected from each donor, and TCR beta sequencing was performed on peripheral blood mononuclear cells. Genomic DNA extraction from the blood cell samples was performed with the Qiagen DNeasy Blood Extraction Kit. This TCR came from a man in his forties or fifties in good health and CMV-seropositive. Sequenced sample: PBMCs.

DNA sequence: TGTGCCAGCAGACCGCAGATACCCTACGAGCAGTACTTC. The encoded protein is CASRPQIPYEQYF. The rearranged segments are TRBV28 and TRBJ2-7; the D gene cannot be resolved reliably. From cysteine to phenylalanine, the CDR3 is 13 amino acids long. Only the CDR3 region is kept as DNA, spanning 39 bases read in frame from base 1. The trim is 6 bases for V and 2 bases for J, with a gap of 11 bases between the germline ends. CDR1 and CDR2 are read off the germline V gene as MDHEN and SYDVKM.